Sequencing of this T cell receptor beta chain was carried out in a study of T-cell memory formation after mild COVID-19. Across the whole study: Clustering of TCRs was largely donor specific. Study results and caveats: Nothing showed for sure that second-wave clones peaking on day 37 were SARS-CoV-2 specific. Mainly CM and EM harbored the contracting CD4+ clones; mainly EMRA harbored the CD8+ ones. Clones that got smaller from day 15 to 85 had even CD4/CD8, while clones growing later tipped toward CD4+.

TCRdb re-called the 5' RACE reads through MiXCR, storing one row per CDR3 protein. The sample shows 350,000 to 500,000 distinct CDR3 sequences, 20% to 30% of them seen only once. V lost 4 bases, J lost 0 bases, and 13 bases lay in between. Germline loops: CDR1 SGDLS, CDR2 YYNGEE. The CDR3 is 16 amino acids. About this clonotype: Its antigen is not known.

The receptor was derived from an adult woman who had mild COVID-19 (a few samples of this study predate the infection). Cell type and time point are not known. The genes are TRBV9 and TRBJ2-2, with a tentative D call TRBD1 (6 bases). Source material: PBMCs or a T cell subset sorted from them (not recorded which). CDR3 region: CASSRGQLSNTGELFF. CDR3 sequence (DNA): TGTGCCAGCAGCCGCGGACAGCTGTCGAACACCGGGGAGCTGTTTTTT.